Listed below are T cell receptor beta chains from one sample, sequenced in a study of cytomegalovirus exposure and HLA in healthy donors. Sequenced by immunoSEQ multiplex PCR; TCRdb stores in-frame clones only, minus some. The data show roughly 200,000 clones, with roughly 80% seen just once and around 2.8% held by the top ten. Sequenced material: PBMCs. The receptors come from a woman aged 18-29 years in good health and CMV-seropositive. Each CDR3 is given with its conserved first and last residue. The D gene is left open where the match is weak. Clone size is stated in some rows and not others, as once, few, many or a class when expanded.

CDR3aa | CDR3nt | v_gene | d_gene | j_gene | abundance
CASSFTGERGYTF | TGTGCCAGCAGCTTCACAGGGGAGAGAGGCTACACCTTC | TRBV9 | TRBD1 | TRBJ1-2 | -
CASRNINNRGSNEQYF | TGTGCCAGCAGGAATATTAACAACAGGGGGTCTAACGAGCAGTACTTC | TRBV5-6 | TRBD1 | TRBJ2-7 | -
CASSTTREDHGYTF | TGTGCCAGTAGTACCACCAGGGAGGATCATGGCTACACCTTC | TRBV19 | - | TRBJ1-2 | -
CASSLIRDEQYF | TGTGCCAGCAGCTTGATCAGGGACGAGCAGTACTTC | TRBV5-6 | - | TRBJ2-7 | -
CASSLAVDSYGYTF | TGCGCCAGCAGCTTGGCGGTGGACAGCTATGGCTACACCTTC | TRBV5-1 | - | TRBJ1-2 | -
CASSLSGVLRGGYTF | TGTGCCAGCAGCTTAAGTGGGGTCCTGCGGGGTGGCTACACCTTC | TRBV11-2 | - | TRBJ1-2 | once
CASGLRRLGQEIYEQYF | TGTGCTAGTGGTTTACGAAGATTGGGACAGGAGATCTACGAGCAGTACTTC | TRBV12-5 | TRBD1 | TRBJ2-7 | -
CASSDLAGGPSGELFF | TGTGCCAGCAGTGACCTAGCGGGGGGGCCCTCCGGGGAGCTGTTTTTT | TRBV2 | TRBD2 | TRBJ2-2 | -
CASSPRRTNNYGYTF | TGTGCCAGCAGCCCTAGACGGACTAATAACTATGGCTACACCTTC | TRBV6-5 | - | TRBJ1-2 | -
CASSHWTGVHAWGYTF | TGTGCCAGCAGCCATTGGACAGGGGTCCACGCCTGGGGCTACACCTTC | TRBV11-2 | TRBD1 | TRBJ1-2 | -
CASCHLAGKGLGYTF | TGTGCCAGTTGCCACCTGGCAGGGAAAGGTTTGGGCTACACCTTC | TRBV19 | - | TRBJ1-2 | -
CASSRDRAVNEKLFF | TGTGCCAGCAGCCGGGACAGGGCTGTTAATGAAAAACTGTTTTTT | TRBV14 | TRBD1 | TRBJ1-4 | once
CASSQGTGVGEAFF | TGTGCCAGCAGCCAAGGTACAGGGGTGGGGGAAGCTTTCTTT | TRBV4-2 | TRBD1 | TRBJ1-1 | -
CASSVPGQSYYEQYF | TGTGCCAGCAGCGTTCCGGGACAGTCTTACTACGAGCAGTACTTC | TRBV11-3 | TRBD1 | TRBJ2-7 | -
CASSGQGQRTDTQYF | TGTGCCAGCAGCGGGCAGGGACAGCGCACAGATACGCAGTATTTT | TRBV5-5 | TRBD1 | TRBJ2-3 | -
CASSYGAGGPQETQYF | TGTGCCAGCAGCTATGGAGCGGGGGGCCCTCAAGAGACCCAGTACTTC | TRBV7-3 | TRBD2 | TRBJ2-5 | -
CASSLKEGGDYGYTF | TGTGCCAGCAGCCTCAAGGAGGGTGGGGACTATGGCTACACCTTC | TRBV6-1 | - | TRBJ1-2 | -
CASSTGTGSYEQYF | TGTGCCAGCAGCACCGGGACAGGGAGCTACGAGCAGTACTTC | TRBV5-4 | TRBD1 | TRBJ2-7 | -
CASSGYTGYEQYF | TGTGCCAGCAGTGGATACACAGGTTACGAGCAGTACTTC | TRBV25-1 | - | TRBJ2-7 | -
CASSPLSGGGQETQYF | TGTGCCAGCTCACCACTTAGCGGGGGAGGCCAAGAGACCCAGTACTTC | TRBV18 | TRBD2 | TRBJ2-5 | -
CASQGELSYEQYF | TGCGCCAGTCAGGGGGAACTATCCTACGAGCAGTACTTC | TRBV5-1 | TRBD1 | TRBJ2-7 | -
CASSQRQSDTQYF | TGTGCCAGCTCTCAAAGACAGTCCGATACGCAGTATTTT | TRBV18 | - | TRBJ2-3 | -
CASSPTGNYGYTF | TGTGCCAGCAGTCCGACGGGGAACTATGGCTACACCTTC | TRBV27 | - | TRBJ1-2 | -
CASSPGQGNEKLFF | TGTGCCAGCAGTCCTGGACAGGGGAATGAAAAACTGTTTTTT | TRBV6-5 | TRBD1 | TRBJ1-4 | few
CASSFRVANSPLHF | TGTGCCAGCAGCTTCAGGGTGGCGAATTCACCCCTCCACTTT | TRBV27 | - | TRBJ1-6 | -
CASSDRGSVEQYF | TGTGCCAGCAGCGACAGGGGGTCCGTCGAGCAGTACTTC | TRBV27 | TRBD1 | TRBJ2-7 | once
CASSAARTPTSTDTQYF | TGCGCCAGCAGCGCTGCCCGGACTCCCACTAGCACAGATACGCAGTATTTT | TRBV5-1 | - | TRBJ2-3 | -
CASSEWAAGTFF | - | TRBV6-1 | - | TRBJ1-1 | -
CSVELDSYGYTF | TGCAGCGTTGAACTGGACTCCTATGGCTACACCTTC | TRBV29-1 | - | TRBJ1-2 | -
CASSRGLAGGTNTGELFF | TGTGCCAGCAGCCGGGGACTAGCGGGGGGCACGAACACCGGGGAGCTGTTTTTT | TRBV7-9 | TRBD2 | TRBJ2-2 | -
CASSAAGPYYNEQFF | TGCGCCAGCAGCGCAGCGGGGCCTTACTACAATGAGCAGTTCTTC | TRBV5-1 | TRBD2 | TRBJ2-1 | -
CASSEVLGGHGYTF | TGTGCCAGCAGTGAAGTATTGGGAGGGCATGGCTACACCTTC | TRBV25-1 | - | TRBJ1-2 | -